Listed below are T cell receptor beta chains from one sample, sequenced in a study of PD-1 blockade in classical Hodgkin lymphoma. The method was immunoSEQ multiplex PCR; TCRdb's version includes in-frame clones alone and lacks a portion of them. The sample has under 100,000 clones, approximately 80% seen once. Sequencing was performed on peripheral blood mononuclear cells (PBMCs), taken at baseline. The receptors shown here come from a human donor with classical Hodgkin lymphoma. Each CDR3 is given with its conserved first and last residue. A D gene is named only where the DNA matches it firmly. Not all rows give a size; the values are once, few, many and, for expanded clones, a class.

j_call v_call clone_size d_call cdr3_aa cdr3_nt
TRBJ2-5 TRBV13 NA NA CASSSTATRAETQYF TGTGCCAGCAGCTCCACCGCTACTAGGGCGGAGACCCAGTACTTC
TRBJ2-2 TRBV4-1 few NA CASSLQGPGELFF TGCGCCAGCAGCCTACAGGGTCCCGGGGAGCTGTTTTTT
TRBJ2-7 TRBV7-9 NA NA CASSFGTASSYEQYF TGTGCCAGCAGCTTTGGGACGGCCAGCTCCTACGAGCAGTACTTC
TRBJ2-1 TRBV12-5 NA NA CASGPQAGGSFNEQFF TGTGCTAGTGGTCCCCAAGCGGGTGGGAGTTTCAATGAGCAGTTCTTC
TRBJ1-1 TRBV5-1 NA TRBD1 CASSVSNRGLEAFF TGCGCCAGCAGCGTTTCCAACAGGGGGCTTGAAGCTTTCTTT
TRBJ2-2 TRBV7-2 NA NA CASSPPGRNTGELFF TGTGCCAGCAGCCCCCCCGGGAGGAACACCGGGGAGCTGTTTTTT
TRBJ2-5 TRBV5-4 once NA CASSLVGETQYF TGTGCCAGCAGCTTGGTTGGGGAGACCCAGTACTTC
TRBJ1-4 TRBV7-9 NA NA CASSSTPGLNEKLFF TGTGCCAGCAGCTCCACCCCAGGTCTTAATGAAAAACTGTTTTTT
TRBJ2-1 TRBV19 NA NA CASSRGAIRDEQFF TGTGCCAGTAGTAGAGGGGCCATTAGGGATGAGCAGTTCTTC
TRBJ1-5 TRBV7-9 NA NA CASSRTGNQPQHF TGTGCCAGCAGCCGGACAGGCAATCAGCCCCAGCATTTT
TRBJ2-5 TRBV5-5 NA NA CASSLEGLRGETQYF TGTGCCAGCAGCTTGGAGGGGTTGAGAGGAGAGACCCAGTACTTC
TRBJ2-7 TRBV6-5 NA NA CASSYGGQNSREQYF TGTGCCAGCAGTTACGGTGGACAGAACAGCCGCGAGCAGTACTTC
TRBJ2-1 TRBV7-2 NA TRBD2 CASSLSAGGTYNEQFF TGTGCCAGCAGCTTATCAGCGGGAGGTACCTACAATGAGCAGTTCTTC
TRBJ2-1 TRBV5-6 NA NA CASSLGGYNEQFF TGTGCCAGCAGCTTGGGAGGGTACAATGAGCAGTTCTTC
TRBJ2-7 TRBV6-1 NA NA CASSDRTGRDEQYF TGTGCCAGCAGTGACAGGACAGGGAGGGACGAGCAGTACTTC
TRBJ2-3 TRBV5-1 NA TRBD1 CASSLAGQSRDTQYF TGCGCCAGCAGCTTGGCGGGACAGTCTAGGGATACGCAGTATTTT
TRBJ2-7 TRBV28 once TRBD1 CASGTGTASYEQYF TGTGCCAGCGGTACCGGGACAGCCTCCTACGAGCAGTACTTC
TRBJ2-7 TRBV19 NA NA CASSKQDSYEQYF TGTGCCAGTAGTAAACAGGATTCCTACGAGCAGTACTTC
TRBJ2-1 TRBV9 NA TRBD2 CASSPSEAGRSYNEQFF TGTGCCAGCAGCCCTTCTGAAGCGGGGCGCTCCTACAATGAGCAGTTCTTC
TRBJ2-3 TRBV29-1 NA NA CSVIQGGDTQYF TGCAGCGTTATCCAGGGGGGGGATACGCAGTATTTT
TRBJ2-1 TRBV5-4 NA NA CASSLLGSFDEQFF TGTGCCAGCAGCTTGTTAGGGTCTTTTGATGAGCAGTTCTTC
TRBJ1-1 TRBV6-5 NA NA CASRTNGLMNTEAFF TGTGCCAGCAGGACAAACGGACTCATGAACACTGAAGCTTTCTTT
TRBJ1-2 TRBV7-3 NA NA CASSPNGRNYGYTF TGTGCCAGCAGCCCCAACGGACGGAACTATGGCTACACCTTC
TRBJ2-3 TRBV7-2 NA TRBD2 CASSSLPLAGGSDTQYF TGTGCCAGCAGCTCTCTTCCCCTAGCGGGAGGCTCAGATACGCAGTATTTT
TRBJ2-5 TRBV5-6 few NA CASSFRGRETQYF TGTGCCAGCAGCTTCAGGGGTAGGGAGACCCAGTACTTC
TRBJ2-3 TRBV5-1 NA NA CASSLQGGVSTDTQYF TGCGCCAGCAGCTTGCAAGGTGGGGTTAGCACAGATACGCAGTATTTT
TRBJ2-3 TRBV11-2 NA TRBD1 CASSSRSQGVGDTQYF TGTGCCAGCAGCTCTCGATCCCAGGGGGTCGGGGATACGCAGTATTTT
TRBJ1-4 TRBV19 NA TRBD1 CASSIPRGTGYEKLFF TGTGCCAGTAGTATCCCCCGCGGGACAGGGTACGAAAAACTGTTTTTT
TRBJ1-2 TRBV4-1 NA NA CASSQDPGNYGYTF TGCGCCAGCAGCCAAGATCCGGGAAACTATGGCTACACCTTC
TRBJ2-5 TRBV30 NA TRBD2 CAWSAGGDGTQYF TGTGCCTGGAGTGCCGGGGGGGATGGGACCCAGTACTTC
TRBJ1-5 TRBV18 NA TRBD1 CASSPQGAANQPQHF TGTGCCAGCTCACCACAGGGGGCTGCCAATCAGCCCCAGCATTTT
TRBJ2-2 TRBV7-3 few TRBD2 CASSPPSGRAGGELFF TGTGCCAGCAGCCCCCCTAGCGGGAGGGCCGGCGGGGAGCTGTTTTTT
TRBJ2-7 TRBV5-4 NA TRBD2 CASSFVIAGVLEQYF TGTGCCAGCAGCTTTGTGATAGCGGGAGTACTCGAGCAGTACTTC
TRBJ1-1 TRBV5-4 NA TRBD1 CASSVDPGTVNTEAFF TGTGCCAGCAGCGTAGACCCCGGGACAGTGAACACTGAAGCTTTCTTT
TRBJ2-2 TRBV5-1 NA NA CASSLHTTNTGELFF TGCGCCAGCAGCTTACACACCACGAACACCGGGGAGCTGTTTTTT
TRBJ1-1 TRBV5-1 once TRBD1 CASSSSGGANTEAFF TGCGCCAGCAGCTCGTCAGGGGGCGCGAACACTGAAGCTTTCTTT
TRBJ2-5 TRBV10-3 NA NA CAISRGAGEETQYF TGTGCCATCAGTCGCGGGGCCGGGGAAGAGACCCAGTACTTC
TRBJ1-2 TRBV19 once TRBD1 CASSPRDRDNYGYTF TGTGCCAGTAGTCCCCGGGACAGGGACAACTATGGCTACACCTTC
TRBJ1-4 TRBV16 few NA CASSRGRSNEKLFF TGTGCCAGCAGCCGGGGACGGAGTAATGAAAAACTGTTTTTT
TRBJ1-1 TRBV10-3 NA NA CAISPGGGLGTEAFF TGTGCCATCAGCCCGGGAGGGGGTTTGGGCACTGAAGCTTTCTTT
TRBJ1-5 TRBV5-1 few NA CASRLFPSNQPQHF TGCGCCAGCAGATTGTTCCCTAGCAATCAGCCCCAGCATTTT
TRBJ2-3 TRBV11-2 NA TRBD2 CASSLGPARGVYFF TGTGCCAGCAGCTTAGGACCGGCGCGGGGGGTTTATTTTTTT
TRBJ2-7 TRBV19 NA TRBD2 CASSVTSGYEQYF TGTGCCAGTAGTGTGACTAGCGGCTACGAGCAGTACTTC
TRBJ2-5 TRBV9 NA NA CASSVAGYQETQYF TGTGCCAGCAGCGTAGCGGGGTACCAAGAGACCCAGTACTTC
TRBJ2-3 TRBV5-4 NA TRBD1 CASSTVGTGRDPLQYF TGTGCCAGCAGCACAGTAGGGACAGGGAGGGATCCGTTGCAGTATTTT
TRBJ1-6 TRBV18 NA NA CASSRDTNNSPLHF TGTGCCAGCTCACGGGATACAAATAATTCACCCCTCCACTTT
TRBJ1-5 TRBV21-1 NA NA CASSIQHQPQHF TGTGCCAGCAGCATCCAGCACCAGCCCCAGCATTTT
TRBJ2-3 TRBV5-1 NA NA CASSPVTGVADTQYF TGCGCCAGCAGCCCCGTTACGGGGGTGGCAGATACGCAGTATTTT
TRBJ2-2 TRBV18 NA NA CASSPPRPGELFF TGTGCCAGCTCACCACCCCGGCCCGGGGAGCTGTTTTTT
TRBJ1-1 TRBV7-7 NA NA CASSLLTDTEAFF TGTGCCAGCAGCTTACTGACCGACACTGAAGCTTTCTTT